The entry below describes one T cell receptor (beta chain). Germline-derived CDR1 and CDR2 are PRHDT and FYEKMQ (reference sequence). V was shortened by 5 bases and J by 1 base, with 18 bases between the two germline ends. CDR3 length: 16 amino acids. PCR primers comprised 60 Vbeta and 13 Jbeta primers. Sequencing used immunoSEQ multiplex PCR; TCRdb keeps in-frame clones, though not all of them. The sample shows about 170,000 clones, 73% of them seen only once. The entry originates in a study of cytomegalovirus exposure and HLA in healthy donors. This chain uses TRBV13 with TRBJ2-7; D perhaps matches TRBD1 (6 bases). The source material was PBMCs. The sequence was collected from a woman younger than 30 in good health and CMV-seropositive. The chain's CDR3 is CASSLRTGKKSYEQYF. CDR3 coding DNA: TGTGCCAGCAGCCTGCGAACAGGGAAGAAATCCTACGAGCAGTACTTC.